Presented here are 18 T cell receptor beta chains from one specimen sequenced in a study of shared clonotypes between healthy human individuals. Clones were sequenced by immunoSEQ multiplex PCR, and TCRdb holds only the in-frame ones, with some missing. The data show under 350,000 clones, about nine tenths seen once. Sample: memory CD8+ T cells sorted from blood. Specified subset: CD45RO+ cells pooled with CCR7-negative TemRA cells. The origin of the receptors is a man in his late teens or twenties in good health.

This chain links TRBV28 with TRBJ1-5; D is perhaps TRBD1 (6 bases). From germline, CDR1 is MDHEN and CDR2 SYDVKM. The CDR3 spans 15 residues. Between the trimmed V and J ends, which lost 3 bases and 2 bases, there was a span of 11 bases. In DNA form, the CDR3 reads TGTGCCAGCAGTTTGGCGGAGGGGGGCAATCAGCCCCAGCATTTT. It translates to CASSLAEGGNQPQHF.

As concerns this clone: Compared with germline, one end of the junction differs, possibly owing to a read error. The rearrangement uses TRBV4-3 and TRBJ2-5, with 8 bases fitting TRBD1. CDR1 is LGHNA and CDR2 is YSLEER in the germline V gene. CDR3 length: 15 residues. In DNA form, the CDR3 reads TGCGCCAGCAGCCAAGTCTACGGCGGACAGGGTGTTCTGCACTTC. Translating gives CASSQVYGGQGVLHF.

This chain uses TRBV29-1 with TRBJ1-2; D call uncertain. V shed 7 bases and J shed 7 bases, with 10 bases lying between them. The CDR3 extends over 10 amino acids. CDR1 and CDR2 (germline): SQVTM, ANQGSEA. The CDR3 reads CSARVGGYTF. DNA for the CDR3: TGCAGCGCCCGTGTTGGTGGCTACACCTTC.

V gene TRBV2 combines with J gene TRBJ1-6; 8 bases map to TRBD1. The CDR3 is made up of 15 amino acids. V gave up 7 bases and J gave up 3 bases; unmatched junction bases: 5. Germline loops: CDR1 SNHLY, CDR2 FYNNEI. The CDR3 loop reads CASKGQDNYNSPLHF. CDR3 DNA sequence: TGTGCCAGCAAGGGACAGGATAACTATAATTCACCCCTCCACTTT. The full variable domain, rest sourced from reference TRBV2 and TRBJ1-6, is EPEVTQTPSHQVTQMGQEVILRCVPISNHLYFYWYRQILGQKVEFLVSFYNNEISEKSEIFDDQFSVERPDGSNFTLKIRSTKLEDSAMYFCASKGQDNYNSPLHFGNGTRLTVT.

The chain has TRBV7-9 and TRBJ2-5, with 11 bases fitting TRBD1. The CDR3 extends over 18 amino acids. V lost 7 bases and J lost 1; bases outside the gene matches: 14. Looked up from germline, CDR1 is SEHNR and CDR2 is FQNEAQ (reference sequence). In DNA, the CDR3 is TGTGCCAGCACCTTCTGGGGTGTTGGGACAGGGGGCCAAGAGACCCAGTACTTC. This sequence encodes CASTFWGVGTGGQETQYF. The whole variable domain, remainder taken from reference TRBV7-9 and TRBJ2-5, is DTGVSQNPRHKITKRGQNVTFRCDPISEHNRLYWYRQTLGQGPEFLTYFQNEAQLEKSRLLSDRFSAERPKGSFSTLEIQRTEQGDSAMYLCASTFWGVGTGGQETQYFGPGTRLLVL.

As DNA, the CDR3 is TGTGCCAGCAGTTATCCCGGAGATACGCAGTATTTT. This gives the protein CASSYPGDTQYF. V usage is TRBV6-5 and J usage is TRBJ2-3, with unresolved D. The CDR3 spans 12 residues. Per the germline V gene, CDR1 is MNHEY and CDR2 is SVGAGI. V lost 3 bases and J lost 5, with 6 bases in between.

V gene TRBV27 combines with J gene TRBJ2-6; D perhaps matches TRBD2 (7 bases). This CDR3 contains 17 residues. The germline CDR1 and CDR2 sequences are MNHEY and SMNVEV (reference sequence). V shed 3 bases and J shed 0 bases, with 12 bases lying between them. The CDR3 nucleotides read TGTGCCAGCAGTTTTTTAGGGGGGGGCTCTGGGGCCAACGTCCTGACTTTC. It encodes CASSFLGGGSGANVLTF.

The J gene is TRBJ1-2, the V gene TRBV27; no clear D gene. This CDR3 spans 14 amino acids. Deletions cut 3 bases from V and 6 bases from J, with 14 bases between. Germline CDR1 reads MNHEY; CDR2 reads SMNVEV (reference sequence). The CDR3 loop reads CASSLGVGGHGYTF. In nucleotides, the CDR3 is TGTGCCAGCAGTTTGGGCGTCGGAGGGCATGGCTACACCTTC.

This sequence joins TRBV11-2 and TRBJ2-3; weak D call: TRBD2 (7 bases). Germline loops: CDR1 SGHAT, CDR2 FQNNGV. This CDR3 is 16 amino acids long. Trimming removed 1 base from V and 4 bases from J, with 15 bases in between. CDR3 in DNA: TGTGCCAGCAGCTTAGGGAGGAGGGAGGGGGCAGATACGCAGTATTTT. Amino acid sequence: CASSLGRREGADTQYF.

On this clone: The same CDR3 also results from other DNA sequences found in this sample. This sequence joins TRBV7-9 and TRBJ1-1, with D maybe TRBD1 (5 bases). The germline V gene has CDR1 SEHNR and CDR2 FQNEAQ (reference sequence). The CDR3 is 14 residues long. Trimming took 1 base from V and 1 from J, leaving 7 bases between them. The CDR3 nucleotides are TGTGCCAGCAGCTTAGGCCAGGGGAACACTGAAGCTTTCTTT. This encodes CASSLGQGNTEAFF.

The chain couples TRBV28 to TRBJ2-3, with D possibly matching TRBD2 (6 bases). The CDR3 runs to 14 residues. V was trimmed by 3 bases and J by 3 bases, leaving 10 bases between them. The V gene's germline CDR1 is MDHEN and CDR2 SYDVKM. CDR3 nucleotide sequence: TGTGCCAGCAGTTTTTGGGACTTAACAGATACGCAGTATTTT. Translated, it gives CASSFWDLTDTQYF.

The rearrangement links TRBV29-1 to TRBJ2-1; TRBD2 matches at 7 bases. Trimming removed 0 bases from V and 6 bases from J; junction bases left unmatched: 5. The CDR3 is 14 residues long. Germline V CDR1 and CDR2: SQVTM, ANQGSEA. CDR3 nucleotide sequence: TGCAGCGTTGAAGACGGAGTAGCGGGCAATGAGCAGTTCTTC. Encoded protein: CSVEDGVAGNEQFF.

J is TRBJ2-7 and V is TRBV5-1, with unresolved D. The CDR3 spans 17 residues. Per the germline V gene, CDR1 is SGHRS and CDR2 is YFSETQ. The ends were cut back, 4 bases at V and 3 bases at J, with 23 bases in the middle. CDR3 in amino acids: CASSLWVGQTLFYEQYF. The DNA for the CDR3 is TGCGCCAGCAGCCTCTGGGTGGGCCAGACCCTTTTCTACGAGCAGTACTTC.

As to this clone: The same CDR3 is also encoded by other DNA sequences in this sample. The rearrangement uses TRBV9 and TRBJ1-2; the D gene is possibly TRBD1 (6 bases). Germline values: CDR1 SGDLS, CDR2 YYNGEE. V lost 3 bases and J 2 bases, leaving 8 bases between the germline ends. This CDR3 region has 13 residues. Written as DNA, the CDR3 is TGTGCCAGCAGCGCGACAGGAAACTATGGCTACACCTTC. Encoded protein: CASSATGNYGYTF.

V usage is TRBV2 and J usage is TRBJ1-5, with 7 bases matching TRBD1. The V gene end was trimmed by 9 bases and the J gene end by 6 bases; junction bases not matched to a gene: 11. The CDR3 has 14 residues. Germline V lookup: CDR1 SNHLY, CDR2 FYNNEI. The CDR3 region is CARGRDSFSQPQHF. Written as DNA, the CDR3 is TGTGCCAGGGGAAGGGACAGTTTCTCTCAGCCCCAGCATTTT.

In this sample, this clone turned up a few times. The chain carries TRBV30 and TRBJ2-7; D remains unclear. The germline V and J ends were trimmed by 0 bases and 5 bases, with 2 bases remaining between them. Germline V gene lookup returns CDR1 GTSNPN and CDR2 SVGIG (reference sequence). The CDR3 consists of 10 residues. DNA of the CDR3: TGTGCCTGGAGTGTAGACGAGCAGTACTTC. Encoded protein: CAWSVDEQYF.

Here the CDR3 DNA reads TGTGCCAGCAGCTTCAGGGTTAAAGGGGACTACGAGCAGTACTTC. It yields the protein CASSFRVKGDYEQYF. V usage is TRBV13 and J usage is TRBJ2-7, with D tentatively TRBD1 (5 bases). The CDR3 runs 15 residues. The V and J ends lost 3 bases and 3 bases respectively, with 15 bases between them. The V gene's germline CDR1 is PRHDT and CDR2 FYEKMQ (reference sequence).

The chain is built from TRBV20-1 and TRBJ1-2, with unresolved D. CDR3 length equals 10 residues. V was clipped by 3 bases and J by 6 bases, with 5 bases between them. The germline gives CDR1 DFQATT, CDR2 SNEGSKA (reference sequence). CDR3 region: CSASENGYTF. The CDR3 DNA follows: TGCAGTGCTAGCGAGAATGGCTACACCTTC.